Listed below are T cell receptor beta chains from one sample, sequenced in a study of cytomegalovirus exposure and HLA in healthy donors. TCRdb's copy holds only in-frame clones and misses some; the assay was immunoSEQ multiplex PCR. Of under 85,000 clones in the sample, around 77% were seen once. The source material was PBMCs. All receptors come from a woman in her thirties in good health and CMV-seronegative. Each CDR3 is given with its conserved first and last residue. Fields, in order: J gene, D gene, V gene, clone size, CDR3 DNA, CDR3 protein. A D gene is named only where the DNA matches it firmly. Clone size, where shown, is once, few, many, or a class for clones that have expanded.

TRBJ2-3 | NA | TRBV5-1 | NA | TGCGCCAGCAGCTTTCGGACTAGCACAGATACGCAGTATTTT | CASSFRTSTDTQYF
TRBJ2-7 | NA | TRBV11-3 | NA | TGTGCCAGCAGCTTGGATCGGAGGTACGAGCAGTACTTC | CASSLDRRYEQYF
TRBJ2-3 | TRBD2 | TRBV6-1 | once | TGTGCCAGCAGTGAAGCGCTGGAAGCGGGGGGGGATACGCAGTATTTT | CASSEALEAGGDTQYF
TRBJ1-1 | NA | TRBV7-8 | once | TGTGCCAGCAGTATACAGGGCGGGTATTCCGCTGAAGCTTTCTTT | CASSIQGGYSAEAFF
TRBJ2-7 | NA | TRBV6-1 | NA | TGTGCCAGCAGTGGAGAAGGCAGGGTGACCTACGAGCAGTACTTC | CASSGEGRVTYEQYF
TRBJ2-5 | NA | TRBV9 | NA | TGTGCCAGCAGCGTAGGGGACTTCGGGGCCCAAGAGACCCAGTACTTC | CASSVGDFGAQETQYF
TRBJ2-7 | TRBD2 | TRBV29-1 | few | TGCAGCGTCACTACCGGGACTAGCGGGTTCCCCGAGCAGTACTTC | CSVTTGTSGFPEQYF
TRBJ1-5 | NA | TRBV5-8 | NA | TGTGCCAGCAGCTTGACGGGGTATCAGCCCCAGCATTTT | CASSLTGYQPQHF
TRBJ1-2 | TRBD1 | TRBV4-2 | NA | TGTGCCAGCAGCCACTCCCAGGGGGCGGGCTACACCTTC | CASSHSQGAGYTF
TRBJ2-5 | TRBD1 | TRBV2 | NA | TGTGCCAGCGAAAGGGACAGGGAAGAGACCCAGTACTTC | CASERDREETQYF
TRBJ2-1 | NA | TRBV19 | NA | TGTGCCAGTAGCCGCGACACGTTCGTCGTCCGTAATGAGCAGTTCTTC | CASSRDTFVVRNEQFF
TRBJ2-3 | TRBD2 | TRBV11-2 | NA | TGTGCCAGCAGCTTAACTAGCGGGGGAGGGTGGGATACGCAGTATTTT | CASSLTSGGGWDTQYF
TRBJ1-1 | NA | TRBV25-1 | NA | TGTGCCAGCAGTGGGACAGTGAACACTGAAGCTTTCTTT | CASSGTVNTEAFF
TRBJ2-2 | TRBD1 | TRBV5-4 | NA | TGTGCCAGCAGCCCCGACAGGGGGCAAGCCCGCGGGGAGCTGTTTTTT | CASSPDRGQARGELFF
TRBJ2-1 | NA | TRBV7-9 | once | TGTGCCAGCAGCCCCTTCTACCAGGGGGGAACAACTGACGATGAGCAGTTCTTC | CASSPFYQGGTTDDEQFF
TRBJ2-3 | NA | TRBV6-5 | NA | TGTGCCAGCAGTTACGAGACGGGGAGCACAGATACGCAGTATTTT | CASSYETGSTDTQYF
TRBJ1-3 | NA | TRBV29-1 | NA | TGCAGCGGACAGGCCTCTGGAAACACCATATATTTT | CSGQASGNTIYF
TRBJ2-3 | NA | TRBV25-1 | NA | TGTGCCAGCAGCCCCCCCCGGAGTAACACAGATACGCAGTATTTT | CASSPPRSNTDTQYF
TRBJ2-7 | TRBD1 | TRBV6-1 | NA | TGTGCCAGCAGTGAAGGTGAGAGGGGGCGCTGGCACTTC | CASSEGERGRWHF
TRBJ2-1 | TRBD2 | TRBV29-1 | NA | TGCAGCCTTGGGGCTAGCGGGAGCGATGAGCAGTTCTTC | CSLGASGSDEQFF
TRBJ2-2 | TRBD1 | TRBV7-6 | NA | TGTGCCAGCAGCTTAAGGACAGGGGGCCCCGGGGAGCTGTTTTTT | CASSLRTGGPGELFF
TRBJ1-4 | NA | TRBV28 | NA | TGTGCCAGCAGATCTCCGACAGTAACTAATGAAAAACTGTTTTTT | CASRSPTVTNEKLFF
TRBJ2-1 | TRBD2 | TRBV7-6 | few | TGTGCCAGCAGCCGGACTAGCGGGGGGAACGGTGAGCAGTTCTTC | CASSRTSGGNGEQFF
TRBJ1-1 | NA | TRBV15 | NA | TGTGCCACCAGCAGGAAAGCGAACACTGAAGCTTTCTTT | CATSRKANTEAFF
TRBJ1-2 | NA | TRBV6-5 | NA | TGTGCCAGCAGTCTTGGGGGGGGCTATGGCTACACCTTC | CASSLGGGYGYTF
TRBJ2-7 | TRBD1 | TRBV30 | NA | TGTGCCTGGAGATTCGGGACAGGGAGCCACGAGCAGTACTTC | CAWRFGTGSHEQYF
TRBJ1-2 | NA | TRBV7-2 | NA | TGTGCCAGCAGCTTCCGACAGGATCCCTATGGCTACACCTTC | CASSFRQDPYGYTF
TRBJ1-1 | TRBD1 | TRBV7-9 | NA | TGTGCCAGCCAACAGGGGGCCTTGAACACTGAAGCTTTCTTT | CASQQGALNTEAFF
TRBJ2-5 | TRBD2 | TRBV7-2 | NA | TGTGCCAGCAGCCCCAGTAGCGGGAGTCAAGAGACCCAGTACTTC | CASSPSSGSQETQYF
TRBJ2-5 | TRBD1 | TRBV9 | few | TGTGCCAGCAGCTCCAGGACAGGGCAAGAGACCCAGTACTTC | CASSSRTGQETQYF
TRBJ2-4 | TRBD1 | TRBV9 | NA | TGTGCCAGCAGCGGGGGACAGGGGAAAAACATTCAGTACTTC | CASSGGQGKNIQYF
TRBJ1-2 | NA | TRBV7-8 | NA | TGTGCCAGCAGCTGGGGACGGAGCAGGGGCGATGGCTACACCTTC | CASSWGRSRGDGYTF
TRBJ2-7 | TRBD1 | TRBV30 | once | TGTGCCTGGAATTCCGGGACAGGAAGTCCCTACGAGCAGTACTTC | CAWNSGTGSPYEQYF
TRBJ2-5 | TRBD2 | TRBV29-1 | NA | TGCAGCGTTGATATGACTAGCGGGCAAAAGACCCAGTACTTC | CSVDMTSGQKTQYF
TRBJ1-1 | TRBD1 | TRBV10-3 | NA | TGTGCCATCCTACCCGGGACAGGGGGGGGGAACACTGAAGCTTTCTTT | CAILPGTGGGNTEAFF
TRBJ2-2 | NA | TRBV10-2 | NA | TGCGCCAGCGTTCAGGAGGCGAACACCGGGGAGCTGTTTTTT | CASVQEANTGELFF
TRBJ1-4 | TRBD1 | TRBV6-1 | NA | TGTGCCAGCAGTCCACAGGGGCTTAATGAAAAACTGTTTTTT | CASSPQGLNEKLFF
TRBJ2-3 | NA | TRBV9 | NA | TGTGCCAGCAGCGTTCAGGGGACAGATACGCAGTATTTT | CASSVQGTDTQYF
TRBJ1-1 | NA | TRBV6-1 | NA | TGTGCCAGCAGGGGTCACGGGAGGACTGAAGCTTTCTTT | CASRGHGRTEAFF
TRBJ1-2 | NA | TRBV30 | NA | TGTGCCTGGAGTCCCATATTGGGGCCCCAAAGCGGCTACACCTTC | CAWSPILGPQSGYTF
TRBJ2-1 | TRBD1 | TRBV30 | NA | TGTGCCTGGAGGGGTACAGGGGTTACTGAGCAGTTCTTC | CAWRGTGVTEQFF
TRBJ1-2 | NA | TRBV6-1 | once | TGTGCCAGCAGTGAAGTTCTGATAGCTAACTATGGCTACACCTTC | CASSEVLIANYGYTF
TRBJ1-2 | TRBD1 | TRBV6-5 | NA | TGTGCCAGCAGCCGCAGACAGGGTCATGGCTACACCTTC | CASSRRQGHGYTF
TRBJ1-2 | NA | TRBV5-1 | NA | TGCGCCAGCAGCCCCGGACAGCGCTCTAACTATGGCTACACCTTC | CASSPGQRSNYGYTF
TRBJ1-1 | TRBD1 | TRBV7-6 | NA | TGTGCCAGCAGCTACGCGTCAGGGGGGACTGAAGCTTTCTTT | CASSYASGGTEAFF
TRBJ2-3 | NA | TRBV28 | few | TGTGCCAGCACCAGCGGTGTGCCGCAGTATTTT | CASTSGVPQYF
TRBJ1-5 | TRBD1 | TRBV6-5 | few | TGTGCCAGCAGTTCCCACGACAGGGGGGCGGGTCAGCCCCAGCATTTT | CASSSHDRGAGQPQHF
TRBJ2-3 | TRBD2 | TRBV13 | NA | TGTGCCAGCAGCTTCGGACTAGCGGGAGACGATACGCAGTATTTT | CASSFGLAGDDTQYF
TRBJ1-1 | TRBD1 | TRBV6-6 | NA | TGTGCCAGCACGTCTTCCGGGACAGGGTCTGAAGCTTTCTTT | CASTSSGTGSEAFF
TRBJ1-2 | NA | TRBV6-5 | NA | TGTGCCAGCAGTTACAACTTGAACTATGGCTACACCTTC | CASSYNLNYGYTF